This T cell receptor (beta chain) was observed in a study of blood T cell repertoires in COVID-19. About the study: The United States, Italy and Spain were the sources of the acute and convalescent COVID-19 samples. In each case, the material was cDNA or gDNA derived from T cells, B-cell-depleted T cells, or PBMCs.

Authors' analysis steps: Reference gene primer amplification gave estimated nucleated cell counts. The repertoire was sequenced with immunoSEQ multiplex PCR; TCRdb's copy has only in-frame clones and lacks some. Clonal size and the V and J genes are those of that table, whereas D and trimming came from the DNA. The data show approximately 150,000 clones, roughly four fifths seen once. The CDR3 totals 13 residues. Trimming pared 9 bases from V and 6 bases from J, leaving 12 bases between. The germline V gene encodes CDR1 LNHDA and CDR2 SQIVND (reference sequence). This receptor was obtained from a human donor in a cohort sampled during active COVID-19. The J gene is TRBJ1-6, the V gene TRBV19, with a possible D match to TRBD1 (5 bases). Sequenced material: peripheral blood. The CDR3 spells CASRGTGNSPLHF. CDR3 coding DNA: TGTGCCAGCCGGGGGACGGGTAATTCACCCCTCCACTTT.